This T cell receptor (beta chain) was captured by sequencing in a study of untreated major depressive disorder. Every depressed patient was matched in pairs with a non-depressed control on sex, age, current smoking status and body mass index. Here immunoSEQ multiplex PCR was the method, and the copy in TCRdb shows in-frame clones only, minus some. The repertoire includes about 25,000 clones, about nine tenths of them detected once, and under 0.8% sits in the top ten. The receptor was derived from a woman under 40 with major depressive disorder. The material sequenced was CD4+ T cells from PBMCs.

CDR3 loop: CSVLNGRAGGYTF. Written as DNA, the CDR3 is TGCAGCGTTCTCAACGGCAGGGCAGGTGGCTACACCTTC. The chain joins TRBV29-1 to TRBJ1-2; D is possibly TRBD1 (5 bases). The germline CDR1 and CDR2 sequences are SQVTM and ANQGSEA. The CDR3 consists of 13 residues. V gave up 5 bases and J gave up 7 bases, with 17 bases separating them.